A selection of T cell receptor beta chains follows, all from one sample in a study of tumor-infiltrating lymphocytes in localized non-small cell lung cancer. The repertoire was sequenced with immunoSEQ multiplex PCR; TCRdb's copy has only in-frame clones and lacks some. The sample carries around 6,000 clones, around 85% recorded once. Sequencing was carried out using lung tumor tissue. All receptors come from a human donor with non-small cell lung cancer. Each CDR3 is given with its conserved first and last residue. A D gene is named only where the DNA matches it firmly. Some rows mark clone size as missing; the rest say once, few, many or name a class of expanded clone.

>-|-|TRBJ1-4|TRBV4-1
TGCGCCAGCAGCCACAGTCGGGAACTGTTTTTT
CASSHSRELFF
>-|TRBD1|TRBJ1-1|TRBV4-1
TGCGCCAGCAGCCAAGATCCCCGGACAGGGGGCACTGAAGCTTTCTTT
CASSQDPRTGGTEAFF
>-|-|TRBJ1-4|TRBV5-1
TGCGCCAGCAGCCCGCGCAGAGCTAATGAAAAACTGTTTTTT
CASSPRRANEKLFF
>-|-|TRBJ1-2|TRBV27
TGTGCCAGCAGTCCCCGGCAGTTAGGAAACTGGGGCTACACCTTC
CASSPRQLGNWGYTF
>once|-|TRBJ2-1|TRBV27
TGTGCCAGCAGTTTAGGGACGTACAATGAGCAGTTCTTC
CASSLGTYNEQFF
>few|-|TRBJ1-5|TRBV18
TGTGCCAGCTCCCCCCGACCAGTCGACCAGCCCCAGCATTTT
CASSPRPVDQPQHF
>-|TRBD1|TRBJ1-6|TRBV14
TGTGCCAGCAGCCAAGAGGTACAGGGGGCCTTCTCACCCCTCCACTTT
CASSQEVQGAFSPLHF
>-|-|TRBJ1-1|TRBV30
TGTGCCTGGGGCAATTTAGGACGCACTGAAGCTTTCTTT
CAWGNLGRTEAFF
>-|TRBD1|TRBJ1-3|TRBV7-2
TGTGCCAGCAGCCTCACAGGGGGTAACTCTGGAAACACCATATATTTT
CASSLTGGNSGNTIYF
>once|TRBD1|TRBJ2-1|TRBV6-6
TGTGCCAGCAGTCGTGGGACAGGGGTCTACAATGAGCAGTTCTTC
CASSRGTGVYNEQFF
>-|-|TRBJ1-1|TRBV29-1
TGCAGCGTTGAGGGTCTCCATGAAGCTTTCTTT
CSVEGLHEAFF
>-|TRBD2|TRBJ2-1|TRBV18
TGTGCCAGCTCACTCAGCGGGATCTCCAATGAGCAGTTCTTC
CASSLSGISNEQFF
>-|-|TRBJ2-3|TRBV4-1
TGCGCCAGCAGCCAAGTTACCTATAGCACAGATACGCAGTATTTT
CASSQVTYSTDTQYF
>-|-|TRBJ2-7|TRBV5-1
TGCGCCAGCAGCTTGGATGGCATCAGACCGGCCTACGAGCAGTACTTC
CASSLDGIRPAYEQYF
>-|TRBD2|TRBJ2-7|TRBV18
TGTGCCAGCTCGTCGACTAGCGGCTACGAGCAGTACTTC
CASSSTSGYEQYF